The source of this T cell receptor beta chain is a study of blood T cell repertoires in COVID-19. V lost 3 bases, J lost 6 bases, and 6 bases stayed unmatched. This CDR3 comprises 14 residues. Germline V lookup: CDR1 LNHDA, CDR2 SQIVND (reference sequence). This table comes from immunoSEQ multiplex PCR, and its TCRdb copy is limited to in-frame clones, with some not included. The table includes some 230,000 clones, around four fifths detected once. Cohort assignment relied on participant-reported clinical history. Symptom resolution, clearance, or two negative PCRs marked the recovered donors of Cohort 3.

This sequence joins TRBV19 and TRBJ1-2; 8 bases are a match to TRBD1. The clonotype comes from a man in his forties or fifties who had recovered from COVID-19. The sequenced material came from PBMCs or T cells enriched from blood (not recorded which). The CDR3 is CASSMRETGDGYTF. Here the CDR3 DNA reads TGTGCCAGTAGTATGAGGGAGACAGGGGATGGCTACACCTTC.